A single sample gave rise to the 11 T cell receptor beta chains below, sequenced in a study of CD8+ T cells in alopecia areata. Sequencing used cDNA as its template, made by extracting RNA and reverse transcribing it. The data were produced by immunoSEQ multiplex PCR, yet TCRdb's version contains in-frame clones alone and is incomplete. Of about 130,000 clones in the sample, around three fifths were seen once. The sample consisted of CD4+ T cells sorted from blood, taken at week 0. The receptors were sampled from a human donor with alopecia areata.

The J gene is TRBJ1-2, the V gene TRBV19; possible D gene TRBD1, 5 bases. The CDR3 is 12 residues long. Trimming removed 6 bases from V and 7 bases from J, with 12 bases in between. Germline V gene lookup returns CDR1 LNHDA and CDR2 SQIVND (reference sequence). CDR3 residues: CASREGLGGYTF. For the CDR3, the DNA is TGTGCCAGTAGGGAGGGACTTGGTGGCTACACCTTC. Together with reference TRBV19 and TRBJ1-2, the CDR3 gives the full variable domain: DGGITQSPKYLFRKEGQNVTLSCEQNLNHDAMYWYRQDPGQGLRLIYYSQIVNDFQKGDIAEGYSVSREKKESFPLTVTSAQKNPTAFYLCASREGLGGYTFGSGTRLTVV.

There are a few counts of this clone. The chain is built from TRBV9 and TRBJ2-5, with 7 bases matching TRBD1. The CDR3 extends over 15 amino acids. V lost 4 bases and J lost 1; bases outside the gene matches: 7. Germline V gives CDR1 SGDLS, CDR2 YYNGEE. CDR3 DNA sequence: TGTGCCAGCAGCCCCAATACAGGGGCCCAAGAGACCCAGTACTTC. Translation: CASSPNTGAQETQYF.

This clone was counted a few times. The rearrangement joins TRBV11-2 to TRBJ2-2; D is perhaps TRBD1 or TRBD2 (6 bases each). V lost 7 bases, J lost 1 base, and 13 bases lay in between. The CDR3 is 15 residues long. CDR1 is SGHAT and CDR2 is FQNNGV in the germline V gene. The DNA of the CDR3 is TGTGCCAGCAACCTAGGGGGGTTGAACACCGGGGAGCTGTTTTTT. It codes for CASNLGGLNTGELFF.

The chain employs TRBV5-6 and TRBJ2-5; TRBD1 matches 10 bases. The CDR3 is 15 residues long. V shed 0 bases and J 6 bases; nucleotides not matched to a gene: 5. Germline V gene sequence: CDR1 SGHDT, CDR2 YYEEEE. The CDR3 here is CASSLVGTGVKTQYF. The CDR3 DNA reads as TGTGCCAGCAGCTTGGTGGGGACAGGGGTGAAGACCCAGTACTTC.

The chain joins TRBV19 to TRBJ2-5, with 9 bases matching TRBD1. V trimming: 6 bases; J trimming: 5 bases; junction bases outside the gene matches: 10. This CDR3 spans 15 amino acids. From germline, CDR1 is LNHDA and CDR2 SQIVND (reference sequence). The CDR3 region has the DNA TGTGCCAGTAGCCAAGGACAGGGGCTCGGGGAGACCCAGTACTTC. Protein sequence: CASSQGQGLGETQYF.

CDR3 bases: TGTGCCAGCGGGGAGAGGACTAGGCAGTTCTTC. Translated, it gives CASGERTRQFF. The V call is TRBV6-1, the J call TRBJ2-1; 7 bases line up with TRBD2. The V and J ends lost 8 bases and 12 bases, in that order; junction bases with no gene match: 7. Germline V CDR1 and CDR2: MNHNS, SASEGT. This CDR3 spans 11 amino acids.

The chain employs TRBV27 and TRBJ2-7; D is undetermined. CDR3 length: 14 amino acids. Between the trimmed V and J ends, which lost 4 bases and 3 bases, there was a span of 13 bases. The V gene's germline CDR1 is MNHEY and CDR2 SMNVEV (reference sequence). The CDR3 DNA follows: TGTGCCAGCAGTTCAGGATCTATGAGCTACGAGCAGTACTTC. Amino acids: CASSSGSMSYEQYF.

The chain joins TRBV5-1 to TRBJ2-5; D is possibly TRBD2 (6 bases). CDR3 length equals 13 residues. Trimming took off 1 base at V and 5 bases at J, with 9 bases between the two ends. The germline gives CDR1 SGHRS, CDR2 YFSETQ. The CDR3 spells CASSLPGEETQYF. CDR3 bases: TGCGCCAGCAGCTTGCCGGGGGAGGAGACCCAGTACTTC.

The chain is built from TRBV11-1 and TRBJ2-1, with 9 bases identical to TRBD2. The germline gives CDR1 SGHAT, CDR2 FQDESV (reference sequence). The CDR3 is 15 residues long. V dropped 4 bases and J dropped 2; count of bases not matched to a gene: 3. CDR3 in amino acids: CASSSRLAAYNEQFF. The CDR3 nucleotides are TGTGCCAGCAGCTCCCGACTAGCGGCCTACAATGAGCAGTTCTTC.

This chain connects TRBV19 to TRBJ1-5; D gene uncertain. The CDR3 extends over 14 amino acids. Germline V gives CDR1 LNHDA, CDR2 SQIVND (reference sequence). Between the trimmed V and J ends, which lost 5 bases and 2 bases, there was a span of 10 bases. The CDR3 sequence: CASSSRTGNQPQHF. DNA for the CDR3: TGTGCCAGTAGTTCTCGGACGGGCAATCAGCCCCAGCATTTT.

The CDR3 loop reads CASSFAGGEYGYTF. The CDR3 DNA reads as TGTGCCAGCAGTTTTGCCGGAGGGGAATATGGCTACACCTTC. V is TRBV27 and J is TRBJ1-2, with D maybe TRBD1 (5 bases). The CDR3 covers 14 residues. Trimming pared 3 bases from V and 5 bases from J, leaving 13 bases between. The germline V gene has CDR1 MNHEY and CDR2 SMNVEV (reference sequence).